The 17 T cell receptor beta chains below were found in one sample sequenced in a study of T cell changes during pregnancy in multiple sclerosis. Here immunoSEQ multiplex PCR was the method, and the copy in TCRdb shows in-frame clones only, minus some. The sample shows about 120,000 clones, about 93% of them seen only once. Source: peripheral blood, taken before pregnancy. The receptors were sampled from a female donor with multiple sclerosis, enrolled in a pregnancy study.

This clone has just a few counts. V gene TRBV19 combines with J gene TRBJ1-1, with unresolved D. V was shortened by 5 bases and J by 7 bases, with 32 bases between the two germline ends. The germline CDR1 and CDR2 sequences are LNHDA and SQIVND (reference sequence). The CDR3 loop spans 19 amino acids. Here the CDR3 reads CASSGESGVRERWKDEAFF. As DNA, the CDR3 is TGTGCCAGTAGTGGTGAAAGTGGAGTTCGTGAACGGTGGAAGGATGAAGCTTTCTTT.

The V gene is TRBV5-1, the J gene TRBJ1-1; no clear D gene. Germline loops: CDR1 SGHRS, CDR2 YFSETQ. This CDR3 is built from 13 residues. Trimming shortened V by 2 bases and J by 5 bases, and 10 bases separated the two germline ends. CDR3 in DNA: TGCGCCAGCAGCTTTATGGAGGCGACTGAAGCTTTCTTT. Residues: CASSFMEATEAFF. Looking up the rest from reference TRBV5-1 and TRBJ1-1 gives the full variable domain: KAGVTQTPRYLIKTRGQQVTLSCSPISGHRSVSWYQQTPGQGLQFLFEYFSETQRNKGNFPGRFSGRQFSNSRSEMNVSTLELGDSALYLCASSFMEATEAFFGQGTRLTVV.

The genes are TRBV2 and TRBJ1-2; tentatively, D is TRBD1 (6 bases). V lost 3 bases to trimming and J lost 4 bases, with 9 bases between them. The CDR3 runs 13 residues. CDR1 SNHLY and CDR2 FYNNEI come from the germline V gene. The CDR3 coding sequence is TGTGCCAGCAGTGATGGGGGCGCCTATGGCTACACCTTC. It specifies CASSDGGAYGYTF.

This sequence joins TRBV9 and TRBJ2-1; TRBD2 matches 10 bases. CDR3 length: 15 amino acids. Germline values: CDR1 SGDLS, CDR2 YYNGEE. V trimming: 4 bases; J trimming: 3 bases; junction bases outside the gene matches: 4. CDR3 loop: CASSQGLANYNEQFF. Here the CDR3 DNA reads TGTGCCAGCAGCCAGGGACTAGCGAACTACAATGAGCAGTTCTTC.

This chain joins TRBV5-1 and TRBJ1-2; unclear D gene. Per the germline V gene, CDR1 is SGHRS and CDR2 is YFSETQ. The CDR3 consists of 14 residues. Deletions cut 0 bases from V and 3 bases from J, with 9 bases between. CDR3 sequence (DNA): TGCGCCAGCAGCTTGGAGGCCGGAGACTATGGCTACACCTTC. Its translation is CASSLEAGDYGYTF.

The chain uses TRBV15 and TRBJ2-7; D tentatively fits TRBD1 or TRBD2 (5 bases each). This CDR3 is built from 17 residues. Trimming took off 5 bases at V and 0 bases at J, with 20 bases between the two ends. Germline V gene sequence: CDR1 LNHNV, CDR2 YYDKDF (reference sequence). CDR3 region: CATSRGAGGDISYEQYF. CDR3 DNA sequence: TGTGCCACCAGCCGAGGGGCGGGTGGAGATATCTCCTACGAGCAGTACTTC.

CDR3 sequence reads: CASNRRTSTDTQYF. The CDR3 DNA reads TGTGCCAGTAACCGCCGAACTAGCACAGATACGCAGTATTTT. The chain has TRBV19 and TRBJ2-3; D is ambiguous. V lost 7 bases and J lost 0, with 11 bases in between. Looked up from germline, CDR1 is LNHDA and CDR2 is SQIVND (reference sequence). CDR3 length: 14 residues.

This chain connects TRBV28 to TRBJ2-1, with a possible D match to TRBD2 (6 bases). The V gene's germline CDR1 is MDHEN and CDR2 SYDVKM. Trimming left V 5 bases short and J 3 bases short, with 14 bases between. This CDR3 spans 15 amino acids. The CDR3 sequence is CASSPAGTLYNEQFF. The CDR3 coding sequence is TGTGCCAGCAGTCCTGCCGGGACTCTCTACAATGAGCAGTTCTTC.

The chain uses TRBV2 and TRBJ1-4; maybe TRBD1 (5 bases). This CDR3 is built from 15 residues. Looked up from germline, CDR1 is SNHLY and CDR2 is FYNNEI. Trimming pared 3 bases from V and 8 bases from J, leaving 16 bases between. The CDR3: CASSDGGGVDEKLFF. The CDR3 DNA is TGTGCCAGCAGTGACGGCGGGGGAGTCGACGAAAAACTGTTTTTT.

CDR3 nucleotide sequence: TGTGCCAGCAGCTTGGTTTCTTACGAGCAGTACTTC. It is translated as CASSLVSYEQYF. The chain recombines TRBV5-6 with TRBJ2-7; D gene unclear. Deletions cut 0 bases from V and 4 bases from J, with 5 bases between. This CDR3 comprises 12 residues. Looked up from germline, CDR1 is SGHDT and CDR2 is YYEEEE. Filled out from reference TRBV5-6 and TRBJ2-7, the complete variable domain reads DAGVTQSPTHLIKTRGQQVTLRCSPKSGHDTVSWYQQALGQGPQFIFQYYEEEERQRGNFPDRFSGHQFPNYSSELNVNALLLGDSALYLCASSLVSYEQYFGPGTRLTVT.

This clone has just one count. The gene calls are TRBV9 and TRBJ1-2, with 12 positions matching TRBD1. CDR1 and CDR2 from the germline V gene are SGDLS and YYNGEE. The CDR3 contains 18 residues. V was pared by 3 bases and J by 3 bases, with 12 bases of the junction left unmatched. Here the CDR3 reads CASSDDRDRGRVDYGYTF. The CDR3 region has the DNA TGTGCCAGCAGCGACGACCGGGACAGGGGGCGCGTCGACTATGGCTACACCTTC.

The chain combines TRBV19 with TRBJ1-1, with 7 bases that match TRBD1. Per the germline V gene, CDR1 is LNHDA and CDR2 is SQIVND (reference sequence). The length of the CDR3 is 14 residues. CDR3 bases: TGTGCAACGGCTGACCCGGGACAGCGTTGGGAAGCTTTCTTT. The encoded protein is CATADPGQRWEAFF.

This rearrangement joins TRBV28 to TRBJ2-7, with a possible D match to TRBD2 (5 bases). The CDR3 extends over 14 amino acids. Looked up from germline, CDR1 is MDHEN and CDR2 is SYDVKM. Trimming pared 6 bases from V and 4 bases from J, leaving 16 bases between. Here the CDR3 reads CASSPAGERYEQYF. CDR3 nucleotide sequence: TGTGCCAGCAGCCCCGCCGGGGAGCGGTACGAGCAGTACTTC.

This rearrangement joins TRBV19 to TRBJ1-2; no reliable D call. This CDR3 region has 13 residues. V dropped 3 bases and J dropped 8 bases, with 13 bases sitting between them. Germline V gene data show CDR1 as LNHDA and CDR2 as SQIVND (reference sequence). CDR3: CASSIYGLDGYTF. Here the CDR3 DNA reads TGTGCCAGTAGTATTTACGGGTTAGACGGCTACACCTTC.

V usage is TRBV7-3 and J usage is TRBJ1-3; 7 bases are a match to TRBD1. Germline CDR1 reads SGHTA; CDR2 reads FQGTGA. The length of the CDR3 is 16 residues. J gave up 1 base and V 4 bases, and 7 bases lay outside the gene matches. The CDR3 reads CASSYGTATSGNTIYF. CDR3 DNA sequence: TGTGCCAGCAGCTACGGGACAGCCACATCTGGAAACACCATATATTTT.

V is TRBV27 and J is TRBJ2-7, with TRBD1 matching 8 bases. The CDR3 is made up of 14 amino acids. V lost 2 bases to trimming and J lost 3 bases; unmatched junction nucleotides: 3. The germline V gene encodes CDR1 MNHEY and CDR2 SMNVEV (reference sequence). This chain's CDR3 is CASSLLGQGYEQYF. The DNA of the CDR3 is TGTGCCAGCAGTTTACTAGGACAGGGCTACGAGCAGTACTTC.

V is TRBV6-4 and J is TRBJ2-3; 8 nucleotides match TRBD2. Germline CDR1 reads MRHNA; CDR2 reads SNTAGT. Trimming removed 4 bases from V and 3 bases from J; junction bases left unmatched: 6. The CDR3 contains 15 residues. The CDR3 region is CASSGEAGETDTQYF. For the CDR3, the DNA is TGTGCCAGCAGTGGTGAAGCGGGGGAAACAGATACGCAGTATTTT.